Listed below are T cell receptor beta chains from one sample, sequenced in a study of shared clonotypes between healthy human individuals. TCRdb keeps only in-frame clones here, not all; method: immunoSEQ multiplex PCR. This repertoire shows some 650,000 clones, more than 95% found once; its top ten account for roughly 0.05%. The specimen sequenced was naive CD4+ T cells sorted from blood. These receptors were obtained from a woman in her thirties in good health. Both conserved end residues are part of each CDR3. The D gene is left open where the match is weak. Clone size is given for some rows only: seen once, a few or many times, or a class if the clone is expanded.

NA once TRBJ2-7 TRBV28 CASMQGPPYEQYF TGTGCCAGCATGCAAGGCCCACCCTACGAGCAGTACTTC
NA NA TRBJ2-5 TRBV4-2 CASSQSEGQQETQYF TGTGCCAGCAGCCAATCCGAAGGACAACAAGAGACCCAGTACTTC
NA NA TRBJ1-1 TRBV7-8 CASTRPGGGEAFF TGTGCCAGCACCCGACCCGGGGGGGGTGAAGCTTTCTTT
NA NA TRBJ2-7 TRBV6-1 CASSERGASRLSYEQYF TGTGCCAGCAGTGAACGGGGGGCCTCGCGGCTGAGCTACGAGCAGTACTTC
TRBD2 NA TRBJ2-1 TRBV5-1 CASSFLGLAGYNEQFF TGCGCCAGCAGCTTTCTCGGACTAGCGGGGTACAATGAGCAGTTCTTC
NA NA TRBJ2-1 TRBV27 CASSFLSANEQFF TGTGCCAGCAGTTTTCTTTCTGCTAATGAGCAGTTCTTC
NA NA TRBJ1-4 TRBV27 CASSLWGIQGATNEKLFF TGTGCCAGCAGTCTTTGGGGGATACAGGGTGCAACTAATGAAAAACTGTTTTTT
NA NA TRBJ1-2 TRBV7-2 CASSLVTVTNYGYTF TGTGCCAGCAGCTTAGTGACAGTTACTAACTATGGCTACACCTTC
NA NA TRBJ1-1 TRBV6-5 CASSYSYTNTEAFF TGTGCCAGCAGTTACTCCTACACGAACACTGAAGCTTTCTTT
TRBD2 NA TRBJ2-7 TRBV10-2 CASSPVLAGASYEQYF TGCGCCAGCAGTCCCGTATTAGCGGGGGCCTCCTACGAGCAGTACTTC
TRBD1 NA TRBJ1-1 TRBV11-2 CASSQRTGTNTEAFF TGTGCCAGCAGCCAGCGGACAGGAACGAACACTGAAGCTTTCTTT
NA NA TRBJ1-2 TRBV6-1 CASSDRGYYDYTF TGTGCCAGCAGTGACAGGGGCTACTATGACTACACCTTC
NA NA TRBJ1-5 TRBV2 CASSDSFSNQPQHF TGTGCCAGCAGTGATTCCTTTAGCAATCAGCCCCAGCATTTT
NA NA TRBJ1-1 TRBV15 CATSRWSEDTEAFF TGTGCCACCAGCAGATGGTCGGAAGACACTGAAGCTTTCTTT
NA NA TRBJ2-7 TRBV13 CASSLIRYEQYF TGTGCCAGCAGCTTAATAAGGTACGAGCAGTACTTC
NA once TRBJ1-2 TRBV5-8 CASSWSTDNYGYTF TGTGCCAGCAGCTGGAGTACCGACAACTATGGCTACACCTTC
NA NA TRBJ2-7 TRBV27 CASKVFGRGAEQYF TGTGCCAGCAAGGTGTTTGGCAGGGGGGCGGAGCAGTACTTC
NA NA TRBJ2-2 TRBV4-2 CASRHATGGYGELFF TGTGCCAGCAGACACGCAACCGGAGGGTACGGGGAGCTGTTTTTT
NA NA TRBJ1-5 TRBV7-9 CASSPTSEGQPQHF TGTGCCAGCAGCCCGACATCGGAGGGACAGCCCCAGCATTTT
NA NA TRBJ1-4 TRBV7-2 CASSLEGGTNEKLFF TGTGCCAGCAGCCTCGAGGGGGGAACTAATGAAAAACTGTTTTTT
NA NA TRBJ1-2 TRBV30 CAFRTTPGYGYTF TGTGCCTTCCGGACTACGCCCGGCTATGGCTACACCTTC
NA NA TRBJ2-5 TRBV7-9 CASSLVETQYF TGTGCCAGCAGCTTAGTGGAGACCCAGTACTTC
NA NA TRBJ1-4 TRBV7-9 CASSSRDTTNEKLFF TGTGCCAGCAGCTCTCGGGACACAACTAATGAAAAACTGTTTTTT
TRBD2 NA TRBJ2-5 TRBV4-1 CASSLYPPAGGLGETQYF TGCGCCAGCAGCCTCTACCCTCCGGCGGGAGGCTTGGGGGAGACCCAGTACTTC
NA NA TRBJ2-2 TRBV28 CASSGGSDTGELFF TGTGCCAGCAGTGGGGGGTCGGACACCGGGGAGCTGTTTTTT
NA NA TRBJ1-2 TRBV4-1 CASSQATRDYGYTF TGCGCCAGCAGCCAAGCAACCAGGGACTATGGCTACACCTTC
NA NA TRBJ2-3 TRBV4-1 CASSQGLVGGDTQYF TGCGCCAGCAGCCAAGGACTTGTAGGGGGAGATACGCAGTATTTT
TRBD1 NA TRBJ2-1 TRBV19 CASSPTGTAKFDEQFF TGTGCCAGTAGCCCTACAGGGACAGCAAAATTCGATGAGCAGTTCTTC
TRBD2 NA TRBJ2-1 TRBV28 CASSSGGLAGKDGSYNEQFF TGTGCCAGCAGTTCGGGAGGACTAGCGGGTAAGGATGGTTCCTACAATGAGCAGTTCTTC
NA NA TRBJ1-1 TRBV4-2 CASSRLGNTEAFF TGTGCCAGCAGTCGGTTGGGGAACACTGAAGCTTTCTTT
TRBD1 NA TRBJ2-7 TRBV5-1 CASSLEWDRSYEQYF TGCGCCAGCAGCTTGGAATGGGACAGATCCTACGAGCAGTACTTC
NA NA TRBJ2-7 TRBV18 CASSPRRGSSYEQYF TGTGCCAGCTCACCCCGGCGGGGAAGCTCCTACGAGCAGTACTTC
NA once TRBJ2-7 TRBV7-9 CASSSSTGLEQYF TGTGCCAGCAGCTCAAGCACAGGGCTCGAGCAGTACTTC
TRBD1 NA TRBJ1-2 TRBV19 CASSPDREGGGYTF TGTGCCAGTAGTCCAGACAGGGAAGGGGGTGGCTACACCTTC
TRBD1 NA TRBJ1-4 TRBV5-1 CASSLVGTGARGEKLFF TGCGCCAGCAGCTTGGTGGGGACAGGGGCTCGCGGCGAAAAACTGTTTTTT
NA NA TRBJ1-2 TRBV6-1 CASSESPGMNYGYTF TGTGCCAGCAGTGAATCCCCAGGGATGAACTATGGCTACACCTTC
NA NA TRBJ2-1 TRBV7-2 CASSLTRNEQFF TGTGCCAGCAGCCTCACGCGGAATGAGCAGTTCTTC
NA NA TRBJ1-5 TRBV30 CAWSRGFGNQPQHF TGTGCCTGGAGTCGTGGATTCGGCAATCAGCCCCAGCATTTT
NA NA TRBJ1-1 TRBV7-2 CASSLKGSPPEAFF TGTGCCAGCAGCTTAAAGGGCTCGCCCCCTGAAGCTTTCTTT
TRBD2 NA TRBJ2-2 TRBV7-6 CASSSVAGPGIGELFF TGTGCCAGCAGCTCGGTAGCGGGACCGGGCATCGGGGAGCTGTTTTTT
NA NA TRBJ2-7 TRBV11-2 CASSLSGGEQYF TGTGCCAGCAGCTTATCCGGGGGCGAGCAGTACTTC
NA NA TRBJ1-1 TRBV7-9 CASSLEYTEAFF TGTGCCAGCAGCTTAGAGTACACTGAGGCTTTCTTT
NA NA TRBJ2-1 TRBV28 CASSPIVYEQFF TGTGCCAGCAGTCCCATCGTGTATGAGCAGTTCTTC
NA NA TRBJ1-4 TRBV19 CASSISTAGNEKLFF TGTGCCAGTAGTATTTCGACAGCGGGAAATGAAAAACTGTTTTTT
NA once TRBJ1-6 TRBV18 CASYDVGSMTPLHF TGTGCCAGCTACGACGTAGGCTCCATGACACCCCTCCACTTT
NA once TRBJ2-6 TRBV2 CASSPGYRSGANVLTF TGTGCCAGCAGCCCGGGCTACCGCTCTGGGGCCAACGTCCTGACTTTC
NA NA TRBJ2-1 TRBV6-5 CASSYSPGQVVGEQFF TGTGCCAGCAGTTACTCGCCGGGACAAGTCGTGGGTGAGCAGTTCTTC
NA NA TRBJ2-3 TRBV2 CASSESGRTDTQYF TGTGCCAGCAGTGAGTCAGGGAGAACAGATACGCAGTATTTT
TRBD1 NA TRBJ2-1 TRBV18 CASSQGASYNEQFF TGTGCCAGCTCACAGGGGGCATCCTACAATGAGCAGTTCTTC
NA NA TRBJ1-6 TRBV5-4 CASSLTGTARNSPLHF TGTGCCAGCAGCTTGACCGGAACGGCGAGGAATTCACCCCTCCACTTT
NA NA TRBJ1-5 TRBV10-3 CAISDSWDGNQPQHF TGTGCCATCAGTGACTCTTGGGACGGCAATCAGCCCCAGCATTTT
NA NA TRBJ1-1 TRBV25-1 CASSEDRNTEAFF TGTGCCAGCAGTGAGGACAGAAACACTGAAGCTTTCTTT
NA NA TRBJ1-6 TRBV28 CASSFTAPYYSPLHF TGTGCCAGCAGTTTCACAGCGCCTTATTATTCACCCCTCCACTTT
TRBD1 NA TRBJ2-7 TRBV7-8 CASSDTGTGGYEQYF TGTGCCAGCAGCGACACCGGGACAGGGGGCTACGAGCAGTACTTC
TRBD1 NA TRBJ1-3 TRBV9 CASSTRTGSGNTIYF TGTGCCAGCAGCACCCGGACAGGGTCTGGAAACACCATATATTTT